The 26 T cell receptor beta chains below were found in one sample sequenced in a study of cytomegalovirus exposure and HLA in healthy donors. A multiplex PCR was run with 60 Vbeta primers and 13 Jbeta primers. Produced via immunoSEQ multiplex PCR; TCRdb's table is partial and in-frame only. The data hold 100,000 or so clones, with less than 85% observed a single time. Sequenced: PBMCs. The source is a man between 35 and 55 years old in good health and CMV-seronegative.

The CDR3 spells CASSTKDNTDTQYF. CDR3 DNA: TGTGCCAGCTCAACCAAAGACAACACAGATACGCAGTATTTT. This rearrangement joins TRBV18 to TRBJ2-3; no firm D call. CDR3 length: 14 amino acids. Germline-derived CDR1 and CDR2 are KGHSH and LQKENI. The V end was cut by 5 bases, the J end by 2 bases, with 11 bases between.

The chain has TRBV7-9 and TRBJ1-3; TRBD1 aligns across 9 bases. The CDR3 loop spans 19 amino acids. Germline V gene sequence: CDR1 SEHNR, CDR2 FQNEAQ (reference sequence). V dropped 5 bases and J dropped 4; count of bases not matched to a gene: 18. The CDR3 loop reads CASSPVGTGPYLGGNTIYF. CDR3 in DNA: TGTGCCAGCAGCCCCGTCGGGACAGGGCCCTACCTGGGCGGAAACACCATATATTTT.

The chain joins TRBV30 to TRBJ2-7; 8 nucleotides agree with TRBD2. Germline CDR1 reads GTSNPN; CDR2 reads SVGIG (reference sequence). V lost 4 bases, J lost 6 bases, and 8 bases stayed unmatched. This CDR3 comprises 13 residues. The CDR3 DNA is TGTGCCTGGAAGCGGGGGCCAGAACCCGAGCAGTACTTC. Translation gives CAWKRGPEPEQYF.

The chain recombines TRBV19 with TRBJ2-7; 7 bases are shared with TRBD1. V trimming: 3 bases; J trimming: 2 bases; junction bases outside the gene matches: 10. Germline CDR1 and CDR2: LNHDA and SQIVND (reference sequence). The CDR3 sequence is 16 residues long. CDR3 in amino acids: CASSMDWDSLPYEQYF. As DNA, the CDR3 is TGTGCCAGTAGTATGGATTGGGACAGCCTCCCCTACGAGCAGTACTTC.

V is TRBV5-4 and J is TRBJ2-5; the match to TRBD1 covers 10 bases. CDR1 is SGHNT, CDR2 YYREEE, per germline (reference sequence). V lost 4 bases and J lost 4; bases outside the gene matches: 7. The CDR3 is 15 amino acids. CDR3 in DNA: TGTGCCAGCAGCAACCGACAGGGGGCGGGAGAGACCCAGTACTTC. Protein: CASSNRQGAGETQYF.

The DNA for the CDR3 is TGTGCCAGCAGCCTGGTGGGAGGTGAGACCCAGTACTTC. It translates to CASSLVGGETQYF. The rearrangement links TRBV7-2 to TRBJ2-5; D possibly corresponds to TRBD2 (6 bases). Germline V gives CDR1 SGHTA, CDR2 FQGNSA. The CDR3 covers 13 residues. The germline V and J ends were trimmed by 5 bases and 5 bases, with 12 bases remaining between them.

V usage is TRBV5-6 and J usage is TRBJ1-4; 8 bases line up with TRBD1. V shed 0 bases, J shed 3 bases, and the junction held 4 bases outside the gene matches. Germline CDR1 reads SGHDT; CDR2 reads YYEEEE. The length of the CDR3 is 16 residues. The DNA for the CDR3 is TGTGCCAGCAGCTTGGGACAGGGGTCGGCTAATGAAAAACTGTTTTTT. Residues: CASSLGQGSANEKLFF.

This clone has just a few counts. The rearrangement links TRBV6-6 to TRBJ1-5; D gene uncertain. The CDR3 length is 12 residues. The V end was cut by 2 bases, the J end by 4 bases, with 3 bases between. Looked up from germline, CDR1 is MNHNY and CDR2 is SVGAGI (reference sequence). The CDR3 region has the DNA TGTGCCAGCAGTTACGAGAATCAGCCCCAGCATTTT. It translates to CASSYENQPQHF.

The chain employs TRBV10-3 and TRBJ2-7; TRBD2 might be the D (5 bases). This CDR3 region has 14 residues. Germline values: CDR1 ENHRY, CDR2 SYGVKD. Trimming stripped 0 bases from V and 3 bases from J, with 9 bases between. DNA of the CDR3: TGTGCCATCAGTGAGTCGGTGGGGAGCTACGAGCAGTACTTC. Protein product: CAISESVGSYEQYF.

In the case of this clone: This same CDR3 is encoded by further DNA sequences in the sample. This chain uses TRBV7-9 with TRBJ2-7; 8 bases match TRBD1. Trimming at V came to 5 bases and at J to 1 base, leaving 4 bases not matched to a gene. The germline V gene has CDR1 SEHNR and CDR2 FQNEAQ (reference sequence). This CDR3 has 14 residues. The CDR3 protein is CASSPGTGSYEQYF. The CDR3 region has the DNA TGTGCCAGCAGCCCAGGGACAGGATCCTACGAGCAGTACTTC.

The rearrangement joins TRBV30 to TRBJ1-5; maybe TRBD1 (5 bases). CDR1 GTSNPN and CDR2 SVGIG come from the germline V gene (reference sequence). Trimming removed 7 bases from V and 3 bases from J, with 13 bases in between. The CDR3 runs 13 residues. CDR3 residues: CASREGYNQPQHF. As DNA, the CDR3 is TGTGCCTCGAGGGAGGGGTACAATCAGCCCCAGCATTTT. Combining the CDR3 with reference TRBV30 and TRBJ1-5 gives the whole variable domain SQTIHQWPATLVQPVGSPLSLECTVEGTSNPNLYWYRQAAGRGLQLLFYSVGIGQISSEVPQNLSASRPQDRQFILSSKKLLLSDSGFYLCASREGYNQPQHFGDGTRLSIL.

Comment on this clone: One end of the junction fails to match germline, which may point to a read error. V gene TRBV7-9 combines with J gene TRBJ2-5; perhaps TRBD2 as D (6 bases). This CDR3 has 15 amino acids. Germline V gene data show CDR1 as SEHNR and CDR2 as FQNEAQ (reference sequence). The CDR3, as DNA: TGTTCCAGCAGCTTAGGAGGGACTTTCCAAGAGACCCAGTACTTC. Its protein is CSSSLGGTFQETQYF.

This chain connects TRBV6-6 to TRBJ1-5; D is ambiguous. The CDR3 extends over 14 amino acids. The V gene lost 6 bases and the J gene lost 3 bases, with 12 bases spanning the gap. In germline, CDR1 is MNHNY, CDR2 SVGAGI (reference sequence). The CDR3 is CASSLYPHNQPQHF. The CDR3 coding sequence is TGTGCCAGCAGCCTCTATCCGCACAATCAGCCCCAGCATTTT.

The chain uses TRBV5-4 and TRBJ1-5, with TRBD1 matching 10 bases. The germline V gene has CDR1 SGHNT and CDR2 YYREEE (reference sequence). CDR3 length equals 16 residues. The J segment lost 4 bases and the V segment lost 0 bases, leaving 4 bases of the junction unmatched. CDR3 in amino acids: CASSLGGDRGNQPQHF. The CDR3 bases are TGTGCCAGCAGCTTGGGGGGGGACAGGGGTAATCAGCCCCAGCATTTT.

The rearrangement uses TRBV7-3 and TRBJ2-7; 9 bases are a match to TRBD1. The CDR3 totals 15 residues. The V segment lost 5 bases and the J segment 2 bases; nucleotides outside the gene matches: 7. Per the germline V gene, CDR1 is SGHTA and CDR2 is FQGTGA. The CDR3 DNA follows: TGTGCCAGCAGCCCCACAGGGGGCGTCCCCTACGAGCAGTACTTC. Its translation is CASSPTGGVPYEQYF.

The V call is TRBV5-1, the J call TRBJ1-1; no definite D call. Per germline, CDR1 SGHRS and CDR2 YFSETQ. The CDR3 extends over 13 amino acids. V was clipped by 0 bases and J by 4 bases, with 7 bases between them. CDR3: CASSLDIATEAFF. CDR3 bases: TGCGCCAGCAGCTTGGACATAGCCACTGAAGCTTTCTTT.

This chain connects TRBV10-3 to TRBJ1-2; TRBD1 agrees at 9 bases. Germline CDR1 ENHRY, CDR2 SYGVKD. Germline trimming cut 6 bases from V and 8 bases from J; bases unmatched to any gene: 13. This CDR3 is built from 15 residues. CDR3 loop: CAISLTLTGGCGYTF. The CDR3 coding sequence is TGTGCCATCAGCCTCACTCTGACAGGGGGGTGCGGCTACACCTTC.

The CDR3 DNA sequence: TGTGCCAGCAGCGACAAAATAGCATGGACAGTGAACACTGAAGCTTTCTTT. Its translation is CASSDKIAWTVNTEAFF. This chain connects TRBV11-2 to TRBJ1-1, with D possibly being TRBD1 (6 bases). Trimming shortened V by 5 bases and J by 0 bases, and 19 bases separated the two germline ends. CDR1 and CDR2 from the germline V gene are SGHAT and FQNNGV. This CDR3 is 17 amino acids long.

The J gene is TRBJ1-5, the V gene TRBV7-9; the D is unclear. Trimming shortened V by 5 bases and J by 3 bases, and 17 bases separated the two germline ends. CDR3 length equals 16 residues. CDR1 SEHNR and CDR2 FQNEAQ come from the germline V gene (reference sequence). CDR3 nucleotide sequence: TGTGCCAGCAGCCCTACCGGTCTTAACTTCAATCAGCCCCAGCATTTT. It translates to CASSPTGLNFNQPQHF.

To note about this clone: One end of the junction does not line up with germline, which may come from a read error. The chain carries TRBV7-7 and TRBJ2-2, with unresolved D. Germline loops: CDR1 SSHAT, CDR2 FNYEAQ (reference sequence). There are 16 residues in the CDR3. The CDR3 region is CASSLDVGLDTGELFF. Here the CDR3 DNA reads TGTGCTAGCAGCTTAGACGTGGGCCTCGACACCGGGGAGCTGTTTTTT.

The genes are TRBV18 and TRBJ1-2; no definite D call. V dropped 6 bases and J dropped 4 bases, with 6 bases sitting between them. Germline loops: CDR1 KGHSH, CDR2 LQKENI. This CDR3 contains 11 residues. CDR3 in amino acids: CASSGGYGYTF. The CDR3 coding sequence is TGTGCCAGCTCTGGAGGCTATGGCTACACCTTC.

The V and J genes are TRBV5-1 and TRBJ1-1; D may be TRBD1 (6 bases). CDR1 is SGHRS, CDR2 YFSETQ, per germline. The CDR3 covers 14 residues. The V gene lost 0 bases and the J gene lost 4 bases, with 10 bases spanning the gap. The CDR3 nucleotides are TGCGCCAGCAGCTTGGACAGGGCGGCCACTGAAGCTTTCTTT. It specifies CASSLDRAATEAFF.

The chain uses TRBV5-5 and TRBJ1-2, with a weak D call TRBD1 (6 bases). This CDR3 is 13 amino acids long. Germline CDR1 SGHKS, CDR2 YYEKEE (reference sequence). Trimming removed 0 bases from V and 9 bases from J, with 12 bases in between. The CDR3 region is CASSLGTVRSYTF. The CDR3 coding sequence is TGTGCCAGCAGCTTGGGGACAGTTCGGAGCTACACCTTC.

The chain joins TRBV4-1 to TRBJ1-5, with D perhaps matching TRBD1 (6 bases). V was clipped by 5 bases and J by 3 bases, with 8 bases between them. The CDR3 is 13 amino acids. Germline lookup yields CDR1 MGHRA and CDR2 YSYEKL. This CDR3 is CASSGQLNQPQHF. CDR3 coding DNA: TGCGCCAGCAGCGGACAGCTCAATCAGCCCCAGCATTTT.

This clone was seen only a few times. At the DNA level, this CDR3 is encoded by other sequences in the same sample as well. CDR3 residues: CASSLSGGDQPQHF. The DNA for the CDR3 is TGTGCCAGCAGCTTGAGTGGGGGCGATCAGCCCCAGCATTTT. The J gene is TRBJ1-5, the V gene TRBV5-6; TRBD1 might be the D (6 bases). The V end was cut by 1 base, the J end by 5 bases, with 10 bases between. The length of the CDR3 is 14 residues. Germline values: CDR1 SGHDT, CDR2 YYEEEE.

The chain uses TRBV7-8 and TRBJ1-6, with D perhaps matching TRBD1 (6 bases). The CDR3 contains 17 residues. The ends were cut back, 3 bases at V and 8 bases at J, with 20 bases in the middle. Germline V gene sequence: CDR1 SGHVS, CDR2 FQNEAQ. CDR3: CASSLGRRKGGDSPLHF. The CDR3 DNA reads TGTGCCAGCAGCTTGGGTAGGCGGAAAGGGGGAGATTCACCCCTCCACTTT.